What follows are 9 T cell receptor beta chains derived from one specimen sequenced in a study of cytomegalovirus exposure and HLA in healthy donors (dated 2017 in TCRdb). The method was the immunoSEQ multiplex PCR assay. For the multiplex PCR, a mixture combining 60 forward primers for TCR Vbeta segments and 13 reverse primers for TCR Jbeta segments was used. TCRdb obtained this table from immuneACCESS and retained in-frame rearrangements with V and J assigned. These tables miss some clones; where compared with another copy, unresolved V genes account for less than half of the shortfall, and the remainder is unexplained. The table for this sample lists around 100,000 clones; roughly 70% of them were counted only once. Jointly, the top ten make up about 8.3% of the sample. Source material: PBMCs. These receptor sequences come from a man between 18 and 35 years old in good health and CMV-seropositive.

This clone came up a few times. This rearrangement joins TRBV27 to TRBJ2-5; 10 bases fit TRBD1. CDR3 length: 15 residues. Germline assignment: CDR1 MNHEY and CDR2 SMNVEV (reference sequence). V was pared by 2 bases and J by 2 bases, with 2 bases of the junction left unmatched. For the CDR3, the DNA is TGTGCCAGCAGTTTACCGGACAGGGGGCAAGAGACCCAGTACTTC. Protein product: CASSLPDRGQETQYF.

This rearrangement joins TRBV2 to TRBJ2-2, with 8 bases aligning to TRBD1. The V and J ends lost 8 bases and 5 bases, in that order; junction bases with no gene match: 13. The germline gives CDR1 SNHLY, CDR2 FYNNEI. The length of the CDR3 is 16 residues. The CDR3 region is CASLNSGTGGTGELFF. The CDR3 DNA reads as TGTGCCAGCCTCAATTCAGGGACAGGAGGGACCGGGGAGCTGTTTTTT.

J is TRBJ1-4 and V is TRBV7-9; 9 bases agree with TRBD1. Germline CDR1 reads SEHNR; CDR2 reads FQNEAQ (reference sequence). V dropped 7 bases and J dropped 2; count of bases not matched to a gene: 8. The CDR3 consists of 16 residues. CDR3 in amino acids: CASTRTGTGTNEKLFF. The CDR3 nucleotides read TGTGCCAGCACCCGGACAGGGACAGGGACTAATGAAAAACTGTTTTTT. The full variable domain, completed using reference TRBV7-9 and TRBJ1-4, is DTGVSQNPRHKITKRGQNVTFRCDPISEHNRLYWYRQTLGQGPEFLTYFQNEAQLEKSRLLSDRFSAERPKGSFSTLEIQRTEQGDSAMYLCASTRTGTGTNEKLFFGSGTQLSVL.

The rearrangement joins TRBV27 to TRBJ2-7; the D gene is possibly TRBD2 (6 bases). The CDR3 covers 14 residues. Trimming stripped 5 bases from V and 3 bases from J, with 14 bases between. Germline values: CDR1 MNHEY, CDR2 SMNVEV (reference sequence). The CDR3 bases are TGTGCCAGCAGTAAGCGGGCGGGGAGCTACGAGCAGTACTTC. Protein: CASSKRAGSYEQYF.

This clone came up a few times. This sequence joins TRBV7-9 and TRBJ2-7, with a tentative D call TRBD1 (6 bases). Between the trimmed V and J ends, which lost 3 bases and 2 bases, there was a span of 11 bases. The germline CDR1 and CDR2 sequences are SEHNR and FQNEAQ (reference sequence). The CDR3 runs to 14 residues. The CDR3 coding sequence is TGTGCCAGCAGCTTTAGGGACACCCCCTACGAGCAGTACTTC. This translates into CASSFRDTPYEQYF.

The rearrangement links TRBV6-7 to TRBJ2-3; weak D call: TRBD2 (7 bases). TRBV6-7 is an ORF; its function is uncertain. The CDR3 has 15 amino acids. Between the trimmed V and J ends, which lost 2 bases and 2 bases, there was a span of 11 bases. The CDR3 is CASSYRGALTDTQYF. In DNA form, the CDR3 reads TGTGCCAGCAGTTACCGGGGGGCTCTCACAGATACGCAGTATTTT.

The V and J genes are TRBV28 and TRBJ2-7; D is perhaps TRBD2 (5 bases). CDR3 length: 14 residues. Deletions cut 7 bases from V and 0 bases from J, with 13 bases between. Germline CDR1 MDHEN, CDR2 SYDVKM. The CDR3 DNA sequence: TGTGCCAGCAAGGAGGACTTAAGCTCCTACGAGCAGTACTTC. This encodes CASKEDLSSYEQYF. The full variable domain, rest sourced from reference TRBV28 and TRBJ2-7, is DVKVTQSSRYLVKRTGEKVFLECVQDMDHENMFWYRQDPGLGLRLIYFSYDVKMKEKGDIPEGYSVSREKKERFSLILESASTNQTSMYLCASKEDLSSYEQYFGPGTRLTVT.

This chain links TRBV6-1 with TRBJ2-2, with D tentatively TRBD2 (5 bases). Germline values: CDR1 MNHNS, CDR2 SASEGT. The CDR3 is made up of 14 amino acids. Trimming removed 7 bases at V and 1 base at J, with 10 bases between. CDR3 in DNA: TGTGCCAGCACGTGGGAGAGGAACACCGGGGAGCTGTTTTTT. Translated: CASTWERNTGELFF.

The rearrangement joins TRBV6-5 to TRBJ2-3; possibly TRBD1 for D (5 bases). The length of the CDR3 is 15 residues. Per germline, CDR1 MNHEY and CDR2 SVGAGI. The germline V and J ends were trimmed by 0 bases and 8 bases, with 15 bases remaining between them. The CDR3 is CASSYSTASRGTQYF. CDR3 sequence (DNA): TGTGCCAGCAGTTACTCTACCGCGAGTAGGGGTACGCAGTATTTT.